A single sample is the source of the 27 T cell receptor beta chains below, sequenced in a study of blood T cell repertoires in COVID-19. Here immunoSEQ multiplex PCR was the method, and the copy in TCRdb shows in-frame clones only, minus some. The table has roughly 66,000 clones, around 90% seen once. The sample taken for sequencing was peripheral blood. These receptors were collected from a human donor in a cohort sampled during active COVID-19.

The J gene is TRBJ1-6, the V gene TRBV14; 7 nucleotides match TRBD1. Germline V gene lookup returns CDR1 SGHDN and CDR2 FVKESK. The V and J ends lost 5 bases and 0 bases, in that order; junction bases with no gene match: 4. This CDR3 region has 16 residues. The DNA of the CDR3 is TGTGCCAGCAGCAAGGGACAGAGCTCCTATAATTCACCCCTCCACTTT. It encodes CASSKGQSSYNSPLHF.

This chain connects TRBV6-1 to TRBJ2-1; 11 bases are shared with TRBD2. V trimming: 1 base; J trimming: 8 bases; junction bases outside the gene matches: 10. CDR3 length: 17 residues. Germline values: CDR1 MNHNS, CDR2 SASEGT. The chain's CDR3 is CASSEVRGLAGYDEQFF. The CDR3 nucleotides read TGTGCCAGCAGTGAAGTACGCGGACTAGCGGGTTACGATGAGCAGTTCTTC.

The chain combines TRBV5-6 with TRBJ1-4, with 11 bases identical to TRBD1. V shed 3 bases and J 7 bases; nucleotides not matched to a gene: 5. Germline V CDR1 and CDR2: SGHDT, YYEEEE. The CDR3 has 15 amino acids. This chain's CDR3 is CASSSTGTGGEKLFF. CDR3 nucleotide sequence: TGTGCCAGCAGCTCGACCGGGACAGGGGGTGAAAAACTGTTTTTT.

This chain connects TRBV5-5 to TRBJ2-7, with 7 bases lining up with TRBD1. The junction had 3 bases not matched to a gene; V was cut back by 1 base and J by 5 bases. The germline gives CDR1 SGHKS, CDR2 YYEKEE (reference sequence). The CDR3 totals 13 residues. CDR3 DNA sequence: TGTGCCAGCAGCTTGTGGCAGGGGGACGAGCAGTACTTC. Amino acids: CASSLWQGDEQYF.

The gene calls are TRBV4-2 and TRBJ1-1, with a possible D match to TRBD1 (5 bases). The CDR3 extends over 13 amino acids. The germline V and J ends were trimmed by 1 base and 10 bases, with 13 bases remaining between them. CDR1 and CDR2 (germline): LGHNA, YNFKEQ. The CDR3 nucleotides are TGTGCCAGCAGCCAAGTTGGAGGGGAGGGAGCTTTCTTT. It is translated as CASSQVGGEGAFF.

The rearrangement joins TRBV12-3 or TRBV12-4 to TRBJ1-2, with D perhaps matching TRBD1 (5 bases). Trimming stripped 5 bases from V and 8 bases from J, with 15 bases between. The CDR3 totals 13 residues. The CDR3 loop is CASSPREGLGYTF. The DNA for the CDR3 is TGTGCCAGCAGTCCCCGGGAGGGGCTGGGCTACACCTTC.

There are a few counts of this clone. The chain couples TRBV7-6 to TRBJ2-3; 9 nucleotides agree with TRBD2. The CDR3 spans 18 residues. V was clipped by 3 bases and J by 1 base; unmatched bases: 11. Germline V gene sequence: CDR1 SGHVS, CDR2 FNYEAQ. The CDR3 loop reads CASSFEAGGTLRTDTQYF. For the CDR3, the DNA is TGTGCCAGCAGCTTCGAAGCGGGGGGAACATTACGCACAGATACGCAGTATTTT.

The chain has TRBV3-1 (or the pseudogene TRBV3-2) and TRBJ2-7; D gene uncertain. CDR3 length: 12 amino acids. Trimming took 3 bases from V and 5 from J, leaving 8 bases between them. The V gene's germline CDR1 is LGHDT and CDR2 YNNKEL (reference sequence). CDR3 sequence (DNA): TGTGCCAGCAGCCATTCTGGAGACGAGCAGTACTTC. Translated: CASSHSGDEQYF.

CDR3 coding DNA: TGTGCCAGTAGTAGACGGGGGAAGGGGAGTAACGAGCAGTACTTC. This sequence encodes CASSRRGKGSNEQYF. This chain connects TRBV19 to TRBJ2-7; weak D call: TRBD2 (6 bases). Germline loops: CDR1 LNHDA, CDR2 SQIVND (reference sequence). The germline V and J ends were trimmed by 4 bases and 5 bases, with 18 bases remaining between them. CDR3 length: 15 amino acids.

This chain uses TRBV6-2 or TRBV6-3 with TRBJ2-2; D is unresolved. Between the trimmed V and J ends, which lost 6 bases and 4 bases, there was a span of 12 bases. CDR3 length equals 14 residues. The germline V gene encodes CDR1 MNHEY and CDR2 SVGEGT. CDR3 nucleotide sequence: TGTGCCAGCAGCCAACCCCAGATCACCGGGGAGCTGTTTTTT. Protein sequence: CASSQPQITGELFF.

This clone was recorded once. This chain links TRBV9 with TRBJ2-5; 7 bases agree with TRBD2. The V and J ends lost 3 bases and 4 bases, in that order; junction bases with no gene match: 9. CDR1 and CDR2 (germline): SGDLS, YYNGEE. This CDR3 is built from 15 residues. CDR3 loop: CASSALGGLGETQYF. The CDR3 nucleotides read TGTGCCAGCAGCGCACTCGGAGGACTAGGAGAGACCCAGTACTTC.

The rearrangement joins TRBV4-2 to TRBJ1-6; a weak D match, TRBD1 (6 bases). Trimming shortened V by 3 bases and J by 0 bases, and 12 bases separated the two germline ends. CDR3 size: 17 residues. Per the germline V gene, CDR1 is LGHNA and CDR2 is YNFKEQ. The CDR3 region is CASSHVTGSSYNSPLHF. As DNA, the CDR3 is TGTGCCAGCAGCCACGTTACAGGGAGCTCCTATAATTCACCCCTCCACTTT.

The chain links TRBV6-2 or TRBV6-3 to TRBJ1-5, with 8 bases aligning to TRBD1. The J segment lost 4 bases and the V segment lost 5 bases, leaving 7 bases of the junction unmatched. The CDR3 is made up of 15 amino acids. Per germline, CDR1 MNHEY and CDR2 SVGEGT. The DNA of the CDR3 is TGTGCCAGCAGTGGACAGGGTAGAGGTAATCAGCCCCAGCATTTT. This codes for CASSGQGRGNQPQHF.

The rearrangement joins TRBV4-2 to TRBJ2-7, with D possibly being TRBD2 (5 bases). V dropped 0 bases and J dropped 12 bases, with 15 bases sitting between them. The CDR3 totals 13 residues. CDR1 is LGHNA, CDR2 YNFKEQ, per germline. CDR3 coding DNA: TGTGCCAGCAGCCAAGACCTAGCCCAACGTCGGTACTTC. Translated, it gives CASSQDLAQRRYF.

This clone was counted a few times. V is TRBV9 and J is TRBJ2-2; 12 nucleotides agree with TRBD1. The V gene end was trimmed by 3 bases and the J gene end by 8 bases; junction bases not matched to a gene: 8. Germline CDR1 SGDLS, CDR2 YYNGEE. CDR3 length: 16 residues. The CDR3 DNA sequence: TGTGCCAGCAGCGAAACCGGGACAGGGGGCGCGGGGGAGCTGTTTTTT. Amino acids: CASSETGTGGAGELFF.

CDR3 region: CASSPGQKSSGNTIYF. The CDR3 DNA reads as TGCGCCAGCAGCCCGGGACAGAAGTCCTCTGGAAACACCATATATTTT. The rearrangement joins TRBV4-1 to TRBJ1-3; TRBD1 agrees at 7 bases. The V gene end was trimmed by 4 bases and the J gene end by 0 bases; junction bases not matched to a gene: 6. CDR1 is MGHRA and CDR2 is YSYEKL in the germline V gene. This CDR3 spans 16 amino acids.

The chain carries TRBV9 and TRBJ1-4; maybe TRBD1 (5 bases). Trimming pared 4 bases from V and 8 bases from J, leaving 15 bases between. Germline V gene sequence: CDR1 SGDLS, CDR2 YYNGEE. The CDR3 runs 14 residues. The CDR3 protein is CASSSGLGGEKLFF. The CDR3 bases are TGTGCCAGCAGCTCGGGCCTTGGGGGGGAAAAACTGTTTTTT.

V gene TRBV19 combines with J gene TRBJ1-5; 9 bases align to TRBD1. Germline CDR1 is LNHDA and CDR2 is SQIVND (reference sequence). The length of the CDR3 is 15 residues. V was clipped by 5 bases and J by 3 bases; unmatched bases: 5. The CDR3 loop reads CASSRDREFNQPQHF. The CDR3, as DNA: TGTGCCAGTAGTCGGGACAGGGAGTTCAATCAGCCCCAGCATTTT.

This clone showed up just once. This rearrangement joins TRBV3-1 (or the pseudogene TRBV3-2) to TRBJ2-5, with 11 bases identical to TRBD2. The ends lost 2 bases at V and 5 bases at J; junction bases unmatched: 4. Germline assignment: CDR1 LGHDT and CDR2 YNNKEL (reference sequence). The CDR3 has 15 amino acids. CDR3 sequence: CASSQLLAGVETQYF. CDR3 bases: TGTGCCAGCAGCCAACTACTAGCGGGAGTTGAGACCCAGTACTTC.

The chain couples TRBV7-2 to TRBJ1-1, with TRBD1 identical over 10 bases. Trimming at V came to 5 bases and at J to 2 bases, leaving 8 bases not matched to a gene. The CDR3 contains 16 residues. In germline, CDR1 is SGHTA, CDR2 FQGNSA. The CDR3 region has the DNA TGTGCCAGCAGCAACCGGGACAGGGGCCCCAACACTGAAGCTTTCTTT. Translation: CASSNRDRGPNTEAFF.

The J gene is TRBJ2-5, the V gene TRBV27; TRBD2 matches 13 bases. This CDR3 is 16 amino acids long. V shed 6 bases and J 7 bases; nucleotides not matched to a gene: 11. Per the germline V gene, CDR1 is MNHEY and CDR2 is SMNVEV (reference sequence). The CDR3 DNA reads TGTGCCAGCAGCACCCCCGGTAGGACTAGCGGGAGGACCCAGTACTTC. Its translation: CASSTPGRTSGRTQYF.

This clone was picked up one time. This chain joins TRBV5-4 and TRBJ1-1; D is unclear. Trimming cost V 2 bases and J 1 base, with 12 bases left between them. The V gene's germline CDR1 is SGHNT and CDR2 YYREEE (reference sequence). This CDR3 is 15 amino acids long. The CDR3 DNA follows: TGTGCCAGCAGCTTCTTTTCCACGGGGAACACTGAAGCTTTCTTT. This translates into CASSFFSTGNTEAFF.

The V gene is TRBV28, the J gene TRBJ1-3, with 7 positions matching TRBD1. CDR3 length: 14 residues. The germline V gene encodes CDR1 MDHEN and CDR2 SYDVKM. V lost 5 bases to trimming and J lost 3 bases; unmatched junction nucleotides: 4. The CDR3 DNA follows: TGTGCCAGCAGTATAGGGGGCGTTGGAAACACCATATATTTT. Amino acids: CASSIGGVGNTIYF. The full variable domain, with the rest looked up from reference TRBV28 and TRBJ1-3, is DVKVTQSSRYLVKRTGEKVFLECVQDMDHENMFWYRQDPGLGLRLIYFSYDVKMKEKGDIPEGYSVSREKKERFSLILESASTNQTSMYLCASSIGGVGNTIYFGEGSWLTVV.

There are a few counts of this clone. The rearrangement joins TRBV9 to TRBJ2-5, with D perhaps TRBD2 (5 bases). V was shortened by 4 bases and J by 2 bases, with 12 bases between the two germline ends. Germline V gene lookup returns CDR1 SGDLS and CDR2 YYNGEE. The CDR3 is 14 residues long. This CDR3 reads CASSQYGDQETQYF. DNA of the CDR3: TGTGCCAGCAGCCAGTACGGGGATCAAGAGACCCAGTACTTC.

The chain links TRBV14 to TRBJ2-5; maybe TRBD2 (6 bases). Germline loops: CDR1 SGHDN, CDR2 FVKESK. V was trimmed by 0 bases and J by 4 bases, leaving 18 bases between them. This CDR3 contains 17 residues. CDR3 DNA: TGTGCCAGCAGCCAAGATCTAAGGGGAGGCCTAAGAGAGACCCAGTACTTC. Translated, it gives CASSQDLRGGLRETQYF. Full variable domain (remainder filled in from reference TRBV14 and TRBJ2-5): EAGVTQFPSHSVIEKGQTVTLRCDPISGHDNLYWYRRVMGKEIKFLLHFVKESKQDESGMPNNRFLAERTGGTYSTLKVQPAELEDSGVYFCASSQDLRGGLRETQYFGPGTRLLVL.

The J gene is TRBJ2-7, the V gene TRBV24-1; 9 nucleotides agree with TRBD1. V shed 4 bases and J 7 bases; nucleotides not matched to a gene: 13. The CDR3 runs 16 residues. Germline V gives CDR1 KGHDR, CDR2 SFDVKD. The CDR3 region is CATSENPGTGFHEQYF. The CDR3 nucleotides read TGTGCCACCAGTGAAAATCCCGGGACAGGGTTTCATGAGCAGTACTTC.

For this clone: Its ends do not fully match the called genes, so a read error is possible. The CDR3 is CFISGQPYYGYTF. As DNA, the CDR3 is TGCTTCATATCAGGACAGCCGTACTATGGCTACACCTTC. The chain links TRBV6-6 to TRBJ1-2; D might be TRBD1 (6 bases). Germline V gives CDR1 MNHNY, CDR2 SVGAGI (reference sequence). This CDR3 is built from 13 residues.